Each of the 20 T cell receptor beta chains below was sequenced from the same sample in a study of cytomegalovirus exposure and HLA in healthy donors. PCR primers comprised 60 Vbeta and 13 Jbeta primers. Profiling relied on immunoSEQ multiplex PCR, and the TCRdb table lists in-frame clones only, not all of them. The repertoire shows some 31,000 clones; the top ten hold around 3.4%. The sample taken for sequencing was PBMCs. Receptors were obtained from a woman aged 35 to 49 in good health and CMV-seropositive.

The rearrangement uses TRBV7-6 and TRBJ2-7; TRBD2 agrees at 7 bases. The CDR3 contains 14 residues. Germline lookup yields CDR1 SGHVS and CDR2 FNYEAQ. V shed 3 bases, J shed 4 bases, and the junction held 6 bases outside the gene matches. CDR3 nucleotide sequence: TGTGCCAGCAGCTTTGGTAGCGGGTCTTACGAGCAGTACTTC. Translation gives CASSFGSGSYEQYF.

The genes are TRBV11-3 and TRBJ2-3; 11 bases map to TRBD2. V was pared by 3 bases and J by 3 bases, with 2 bases of the junction left unmatched. CDR1 and CDR2 (germline): SGHNT, YENEEA. This CDR3 region has 15 residues. The CDR3 DNA follows: TGTGCCAGCAGCTTTTCTAGCGGGAGGACAGATACGCAGTATTTT. Translating gives CASSFSSGRTDTQYF.

The chain recombines TRBV7-9 with TRBJ1-1; TRBD1 agrees at 8 bases. The trim removed 5 bases at V and 4 bases at J, leaving 6 bases unmatched. The CDR3 is 14 amino acids. Germline V gives CDR1 SEHNR, CDR2 FQNEAQ (reference sequence). CDR3 residues: CASSAQTGGTEAFF. As DNA, the CDR3 is TGTGCCAGCAGCGCCCAAACAGGGGGCACTGAAGCTTTCTTT.

The chain links TRBV18 to TRBJ2-3, with D tentatively TRBD2 (6 bases). The V gene lost 6 bases and the J gene lost 0 bases, with 10 bases spanning the gap. The germline V gene has CDR1 KGHSH and CDR2 LQKENI. The CDR3 extends over 14 amino acids. CDR3 sequence (DNA): TGTGCCAGCTCCCGAGGAGGGAGCACAGATACGCAGTATTTT. Translated: CASSRGGSTDTQYF.

The chain has TRBV29-1 and TRBJ1-2; D possibly corresponds to TRBD1 (5 bases). This CDR3 spans 10 amino acids. V was trimmed by 7 bases and J by 6 bases, leaving 9 bases between them. CDR1 is SQVTM and CDR2 is ANQGSEA in the germline V gene. This CDR3 is CSAGADGYTF. Here the CDR3 DNA reads TGCAGCGCTGGGGCGGATGGCTACACCTTC. Using reference TRBV29-1 and TRBJ1-2 for the parts outside the CDR3, the full variable domain is SAVISQKPSRDICQRGTSLTIQCQVDSQVTMMFWYRQQPGQSLTLIATANQGSEATYESGFVIDKFPISRPNLTFSTLTVSNMSPEDSSIYLCSAGADGYTFGSGTRLTVV.

This chain uses TRBV18 with TRBJ2-7; 8 bases line up with TRBD1. The germline CDR1 and CDR2 sequences are KGHSH and LQKENI. The CDR3 totals 17 residues. V gave up 0 bases and J gave up 5 bases; unmatched junction bases: 12. Here the CDR3 reads CASSPPRQGSVLNEQYF. Written as DNA, the CDR3 is TGTGCCAGCTCACCACCTCGACAGGGGTCGGTTTTGAACGAGCAGTACTTC. Together with reference TRBV18 and TRBJ2-7, the CDR3 gives the full variable domain: NAGVMQNPRHLVRRRGQEARLRCSPMKGHSHVYWYRQLPEEGLKFMVYLQKENIIDESGMPKERFSAEFPKEGPSILRIQQVVRGDSAAYFCASSPPRQGSVLNEQYFGPGTRLTVT.

V usage is TRBV6-5 and J usage is TRBJ1-1, with a possible D match to TRBD1 (6 bases). The ends were cut back, 5 bases at V and 8 bases at J, with 18 bases in the middle. The CDR3 runs to 14 residues. Looked up from germline, CDR1 is MNHEY and CDR2 is SVGAGI. For the CDR3, the DNA is TGTGCCAGCAGTCGACAGGTACCTCCTCCCGAAGCTTTCTTT. It specifies CASSRQVPPPEAFF.

The CDR3 sequence: CASSYRGLGGYTF. The CDR3 DNA sequence: TGTGCCAGCAGTTACAGGGGGCTGGGGGGCTACACCTTC. The V gene is TRBV6-5, the J gene TRBJ1-2; 7 nucleotides line up with TRBD1. The germline CDR1 and CDR2 sequences are MNHEY and SVGAGI. J was trimmed by 8 bases and V by 2 bases; bases with no gene match: 5. CDR3 size: 13 residues.

The CDR3 nucleotides read TGTGCCAGCAGTTACTCCCCGTTCATGGCCCAGCATTTT. Its translation is CASSYSPFMAQHF. The V gene is TRBV27, the J gene TRBJ1-5, with D unclear. Trimming removed 4 bases from V and 11 bases from J, with 15 bases in between. This CDR3 comprises 13 residues. Germline loops: CDR1 MNHEY, CDR2 SMNVEV (reference sequence).

With regard to this clone: A junction end diverges from the germline sequence, so it may reflect a read error. This chain joins TRBV2 and TRBJ2-7; D unclear. This CDR3 spans 14 amino acids. Germline values: CDR1 SNHLY, CDR2 FYNNEI. CDR3 sequence reads: CASREGGLSYEQYF. CDR3 in DNA: TGTGCCAGCAGGGAAGGTGGGCTCTCCTACGAGCAGTACTTC. Based on the CDR3 plus reference TRBV2 and TRBJ2-7, the full variable domain is EPEVTQTPSHQVTQMGQEVILRCVPISNHLYFYWYRQILGQKVEFLVSFYNNEISEKSEIFDDQFSVERPDGSNFTLKIRSTKLEDSAMYFCASREGGLSYEQYFGPGTRLTVT.

Worth noting for this clone: The junction departs from germline at one end; a sequencing error may be responsible. This chain joins TRBV29-1 and TRBJ2-3; 8 nucleotides agree with TRBD2. The CDR3 loop spans 15 amino acids. Germline V gene data show CDR1 as SQVTM and CDR2 as ANQGSEA. The chain's CDR3 is CSVDSAGAFTDKQYF. The DNA of the CDR3 is TGCAGCGTTGACTCAGCGGGAGCGTTCACAGATAAGCAGTATTTT.

The chain links TRBV5-4 to TRBJ2-7, with 10 bases lining up with TRBD1. The CDR3 totals 15 residues. In germline, CDR1 is SGHNT, CDR2 YYREEE (reference sequence). The J segment lost 2 bases and the V segment lost 0 bases, leaving 2 bases of the junction unmatched. CDR3 amino acids: CASSLAGTGAYEQYF. CDR3 nucleotides: TGTGCCAGCAGCTTGGCTGGGACAGGGGCCTACGAGCAGTACTTC.

The chain joins TRBV30 to TRBJ2-1; TRBD2 matches at 10 bases. Trimming cost V 4 bases and J 5 bases; bases outside gene matches: 17. Germline V gene data show CDR1 as GTSNPN and CDR2 as SVGIG (reference sequence). The CDR3 has 18 residues. The CDR3 region is CAWIPGTSEGFDDNEQFF. The CDR3, as DNA: TGTGCCTGGATACCCGGGACTAGCGAGGGGTTCGACGACAATGAGCAGTTCTTC.

This rearrangement joins TRBV5-1 to TRBJ2-7; D not certain. CDR3 length: 14 amino acids. Deletions cut 1 base from V and 2 bases from J, with 10 bases between. Germline V lookup: CDR1 SGHRS, CDR2 YFSETQ. CDR3 amino acids: CASSLQQNAYEQYF. Written as DNA, the CDR3 is TGCGCCAGCAGCTTGCAACAAAACGCCTACGAGCAGTACTTC.

The CDR3 is CASSLGGEETQYF. The DNA for the CDR3 is TGCGCCAGCAGCTTAGGCGGGGAAGAGACCCAGTACTTC. The chain uses TRBV5-1 and TRBJ2-5, with a possible D match to TRBD2 (6 bases). The CDR3 has 13 amino acids. The germline CDR1 and CDR2 sequences are SGHRS and YFSETQ. V dropped 2 bases and J dropped 3 bases, with 8 bases sitting between them. Full variable domain (rest looked up from reference TRBV5-1 and TRBJ2-5): KAGVTQTPRYLIKTRGQQVTLSCSPISGHRSVSWYQQTPGQGLQFLFEYFSETQRNKGNFPGRFSGRQFSNSRSEMNVSTLELGDSALYLCASSLGGEETQYFGPGTRLLVL.

The V gene is TRBV6-5, the J gene TRBJ1-2, with 7 bases matching TRBD1. CDR1 and CDR2 (germline): MNHEY, SVGAGI. This CDR3 contains 14 residues. With 7 bases clipped from V and 4 bases from J, the junction kept 9 bases outside the gene matches. The chain's CDR3 is CASTPRTGVYGYTF. For the CDR3, the DNA is TGTGCCAGCACCCCCCGGACAGGAGTCTATGGCTACACCTTC.

The V call is TRBV15, the J call TRBJ1-1, with 8 bases that match TRBD1. The CDR3 is made up of 13 amino acids. The germline gives CDR1 LNHNV, CDR2 YYDKDF (reference sequence). Trimming took 1 base from V and 7 from J; bases not matched to a gene: 2. The CDR3 here is CATSRVTGDEAFF. The DNA of the CDR3 is TGTGCCACCAGCAGAGTGACAGGGGATGAAGCTTTCTTT.

This chain uses TRBV5-1 with TRBJ2-1; D not resolved. The germline V gene encodes CDR1 SGHRS and CDR2 YFSETQ. The V and J ends lost 0 bases and 6 bases respectively, with 4 bases between them. The CDR3 is 12 residues long. CDR3 amino acids: CASSLGGNEQFF. The CDR3 bases are TGCGCCAGCAGCTTGGGCGGCAATGAGCAGTTCTTC.

This clone counts as medium-sized by frequency. V usage is TRBV10-3 and J usage is TRBJ2-3, with 9 bases lining up with TRBD2. The CDR3 covers 14 residues. J was trimmed by 0 bases and V by 11 bases; bases with no gene match: 6. Germline V gene lookup returns CDR1 ENHRY and CDR2 SYGVKD. DNA for the CDR3: TGTGCCTCAGCGACTAGCGGCAGCACAGATACGCAGTATTTT. Encoded protein: CASATSGSTDTQYF.

V and J are TRBV18 and TRBJ2-3; TRBD2 agrees at 8 bases. This CDR3 region has 14 residues. Germline V gives CDR1 KGHSH, CDR2 LQKENI. The trim removed 6 bases at V and 3 bases at J, leaving 5 bases unmatched. The chain's CDR3 is CASSPAGGTDTQYF. CDR3 DNA: TGTGCCAGCTCCCCGGCGGGAGGAACAGATACGCAGTATTTT.